This T cell receptor (beta chain) was identified in a study of cytomegalovirus exposure and HLA in healthy donors. Germline V gives CDR1 SGHVS, CDR2 FQNEAQ. CDR3 length equals 17 residues. The V and J ends lost 5 bases and 7 bases respectively, with 26 bases between them. Points on this clone: Its antigen remains unidentified.

PCR employed 60 Vbeta and 13 Jbeta primers. Profiled with immunoSEQ multiplex PCR; TCRdb holds only in-frame clones, not every one. The sample holds around 100,000 clones, about 74% seen once. Findings of the study overall: Rare sequences made up most TCRs, while some public TCRs were found in many donors.

Sequenced: PBMCs. The TCR was taken from a female donor in good health and CMV-seropositive. This chain links TRBV7-8 with TRBJ2-5; weak D call: TRBD1 (6 bases). The CDR3 region has the DNA TGTGCCAGCAGCCCCCGCGGAAAAACAGGGTTTGATGCGACCCAGTACTTC. Encoded protein: CASSPRGKTGFDATQYF.